These 5 T cell receptor beta chains originate from one sample sequenced in a study of early stage breast cancer tumors. Some clones are missing from TCRdb's copy, which holds only in-frame ones; the method was immunoSEQ multiplex PCR. The data show about 72,000 clones, under 85% seen once. The specimen sequenced was blood. The receptors originated from a person aged 55 to 70 with breast cancer.

The genes are TRBV19 and TRBJ1-2, with TRBD1 matching over 8 bases. The germline V gene has CDR1 LNHDA and CDR2 SQIVND (reference sequence). The CDR3 contains 13 residues. Germline trimming cut 5 bases from V and 8 bases from J; bases unmatched to any gene: 7. CDR3 nucleotide sequence: TGTGCCAGTAGTGTCAGGGGGCGCAGGGGCTACACCTTC. This codes for CASSVRGRRGYTF.

The chain combines TRBV5-1 with TRBJ1-4, with 7 bases lining up with TRBD1. Germline CDR1 SGHRS, CDR2 YFSETQ. The junction had 9 bases not matched to a gene; V was cut back by 3 bases and J by 1 base. There are 17 residues in the CDR3. Here the CDR3 reads CASSSEKGALTNEKLFF. The CDR3 region has the DNA TGCGCCAGCAGCTCGGAAAAGGGGGCTTTAACTAATGAAAAACTGTTTTTT. The full variable domain, in which reference TRBV5-1 and TRBJ1-4 provide the parts outside the CDR3, is KAGVTQTPRYLIKTRGQQVTLSCSPISGHRSVSWYQQTPGQGLQFLFEYFSETQRNKGNFPGRFSGRQFSNSRSEMNVSTLELGDSALYLCASSSEKGALTNEKLFFGSGTQLSVL.

The CDR3 sequence is CASRETTLNTEAFF. CDR3 in DNA: TGTGCCAGCAGAGAGACGACCCTGAACACTGAAGCTTTCTTT. This chain links TRBV6-5 with TRBJ1-1; D unclear. The CDR3 sequence is 14 residues long. Trimming removed 6 bases from V and 0 bases from J, with 11 bases in between. Germline values: CDR1 MNHEY, CDR2 SVGAGI.

This chain joins TRBV6-5 and TRBJ2-3, with D uncertain. The CDR3 is 14 amino acids. The ends were cut back, 4 bases at V and 2 bases at J, with 10 bases in the middle. Germline V CDR1 and CDR2: MNHEY, SVGAGI. The CDR3 nucleotides read TGTGCCAGCAGTTTTCGGACCTTCACAGATACGCAGTATTTT. Encoded protein: CASSFRTFTDTQYF.

This chain links TRBV2 with TRBJ1-3; perhaps TRBD1 as D (6 bases). V lost 5 bases, J lost 1 base, and 15 bases lay in between. CDR1 SNHLY and CDR2 FYNNEI come from the germline V gene. This CDR3 region has 16 residues. As DNA, the CDR3 is TGTGCCAGCAGTCCGCTCAGGGGATCGTCTGGAAACACCATATATTTT. Its protein is CASSPLRGSSGNTIYF. Using reference TRBV2 and TRBJ1-3 for the parts outside the CDR3, the full variable domain is EPEVTQTPSHQVTQMGQEVILRCVPISNHLYFYWYRQILGQKVEFLVSFYNNEISEKSEIFDDQFSVERPDGSNFTLKIRSTKLEDSAMYFCASSPLRGSSGNTIYFGEGSWLTVV.